A selection of T cell receptor beta chains follows, all from one sample in a study of shared clonotypes between healthy human individuals. Assay: immunoSEQ multiplex PCR; the TCRdb copy retains only in-frame clones and omits some. Of about 380,000 clones listed, approximately 97% are singletons. Input material: memory CD8+ T cells sorted from blood. The receptors were sampled from a man aged 30 to 39 in good health. The CDR3 runs from the conserved cysteine through the conserved F or W. Fields, in order: D gene, J gene, clone size, V gene, CDR3 DNA, CDR3 protein. The D gene is left open where the match is weak. Some rows have no size entry. The others give once, few or many, or a class for an expanded clone.

d_gene: TRBD2
j_gene: TRBJ2-5
abundance: NA
v_gene: TRBV5-5
CDR3nt: TGTGCCAGCAGCACCCGGAGCTCCGGACTAGGTCTAGAGACCCAGTACTTC
CDR3aa: CASSTRSSGLGLETQYF

d_gene: NA
j_gene: TRBJ1-5
abundance: NA
v_gene: TRBV27
CDR3nt: TGTGCCAGCAGTTGGGTTTTCAATCAGCCCCAGCATTTT
CDR3aa: CASSWVFNQPQHF

d_gene: TRBD2
j_gene: TRBJ2-5
abundance: NA
v_gene: TRBV6-1
CDR3nt: TGTGCCAGCAGGGATAGCGGGACCCAAGAGACCCAGTACTTC
CDR3aa: CASRDSGTQETQYF

d_gene: NA
j_gene: TRBJ1-1
abundance: NA
v_gene: TRBV5-1
CDR3nt: TGCGCCAGCAGCTTCTCAGCTTTGAACACTGAAGCTTTCTTT
CDR3aa: CASSFSALNTEAFF

d_gene: TRBD2
j_gene: TRBJ2-2
abundance: NA
v_gene: TRBV5-1
CDR3nt: TGCGCCAGCAGCGTAGCGGGAGGGTATACCGGGGAGCTGTTTTTT
CDR3aa: CASSVAGGYTGELFF

d_gene: NA
j_gene: TRBJ1-1
abundance: once
v_gene: TRBV2
CDR3nt: TGTGCCACAAGGGAACAGACCACTGAAGCTTTCTTT
CDR3aa: CATREQTTEAFF

d_gene: NA
j_gene: TRBJ2-5
abundance: NA
v_gene: TRBV28
CDR3nt: TGTGCCAGCAGTTTACAGACGGATACCCAGTACTTC
CDR3aa: CASSLQTDTQYF

d_gene: NA
j_gene: TRBJ2-1
abundance: few
v_gene: TRBV28
CDR3nt: TGTGCCAGCAGCCTACGGGACTCCTTGGGTTATCGTGAGCAGTTCTTC
CDR3aa: CASSLRDSLGYREQFF

d_gene: TRBD2
j_gene: TRBJ2-7
abundance: NA
v_gene: TRBV11-1
CDR3nt: TGTGCCAGCAGCTTACCCCCACGCGGGAGTTACTCCTACGAGCAGTACTTC
CDR3aa: CASSLPPRGSYSYEQYF

d_gene: NA
j_gene: TRBJ1-1
abundance: NA
v_gene: TRBV14
CDR3nt: TGTGCCAGCAGCCAAGGCAGGGGCATGAACACTGAAGCTTTCTTT
CDR3aa: CASSQGRGMNTEAFF

d_gene: TRBD1
j_gene: TRBJ2-7
abundance: NA
v_gene: TRBV6-5
CDR3nt: TGTGCCAGCAGTATCGGGACAGGTAGCTTCTACGAGCAGTACTTC
CDR3aa: CASSIGTGSFYEQYF

d_gene: NA
j_gene: TRBJ2-3
abundance: NA
v_gene: TRBV25-1
CDR3nt: TGTGCCAGCAGTGAATATACAGGGATAGATACGCAGTATTTT
CDR3aa: CASSEYTGIDTQYF

d_gene: TRBD1
j_gene: TRBJ1-2
abundance: NA
v_gene: TRBV7-2
CDR3nt: TGTGCCAGCAGCCCGCAGACCGGGACAGGGGAGGGTGGCTACACCTTC
CDR3aa: CASSPQTGTGEGGYTF

d_gene: TRBD1
j_gene: TRBJ2-2
abundance: NA
v_gene: TRBV5-1
CDR3nt: TGCGCCAGCAGCTTGTCAGGACAGGGGTATGGCACCGGGGAGCTGTTTTTT
CDR3aa: CASSLSGQGYGTGELFF

d_gene: NA
j_gene: TRBJ2-2
abundance: NA
v_gene: TRBV7-9
CDR3nt: TGTGCCAGCAGCTTAGGAGGGCCGAACACCGGGGAGCTGTTTTTT
CDR3aa: CASSLGGPNTGELFF

d_gene: NA
j_gene: TRBJ1-3
abundance: NA
v_gene: TRBV4-1
CDR3nt: TGCGCCAGCAGCCAAGATGGGGGGGCGCGTGGAAACACCATATATTTT
CDR3aa: CASSQDGGARGNTIYF

d_gene: TRBD2
j_gene: TRBJ2-3
abundance: NA
v_gene: TRBV18
CDR3nt: TGTGCCAGCTCCCGACTAGCGGGAGGATCAGATACGCAGTATTTT
CDR3aa: CASSRLAGGSDTQYF

d_gene: TRBD1
j_gene: TRBJ2-7
abundance: NA
v_gene: TRBV19
CDR3nt: TGTGCCAGTGGGCAGGGGGTGACCTACGAGCAGTACTTC
CDR3aa: CASGQGVTYEQYF

d_gene: TRBD1
j_gene: TRBJ1-1
abundance: once
v_gene: TRBV6-5
CDR3nt: TGTGCCAGCAGTCGGACAGGGGCCTTGGTGAATGAAGCTTTCTTT
CDR3aa: CASSRTGALVNEAFF

d_gene: TRBD2
j_gene: TRBJ2-1
abundance: NA
v_gene: TRBV2
CDR3nt: TGTGCCAGCAGGAGACTAGCGGGTAAAAGTGAGCAGTTCTTC
CDR3aa: CASRRLAGKSEQFF

d_gene: NA
j_gene: TRBJ1-2
abundance: NA
v_gene: TRBV6-5
CDR3nt: TGTGCCAGCAGTTACCGATGGGACAACGAGTATGGCTACACCTTC
CDR3aa: CASSYRWDNEYGYTF

d_gene: TRBD1
j_gene: TRBJ1-2
abundance: NA
v_gene: TRBV2
CDR3nt: TGTGCCAGCAGACTCCGGGACAGAGGTGGCTACACCTTC
CDR3aa: CASRLRDRGGYTF

d_gene: TRBD1
j_gene: TRBJ2-3
abundance: NA
v_gene: TRBV11-1
CDR3nt: TGTGCCAGCAGCCCAGGACAGGGGGCATGGGATACGCAGTATTTT
CDR3aa: CASSPGQGAWDTQYF

d_gene: TRBD1
j_gene: TRBJ2-7
abundance: NA
v_gene: TRBV6-1
CDR3nt: TGTGCCAGCAGTGAAGCGCTCAGGGGGATCTACGAGCAGTACTTC
CDR3aa: CASSEALRGIYEQYF